What follows is one TCR beta chain and its context. This entry is derived from a study of shared T cell receptors in the human thymus. V was shortened by 6 bases and J by 6 bases, with 12 bases between the two germline ends. The CDR3 has 14 amino acids. Looked up from germline, CDR1 is ENHRY and CDR2 is SYGVKD. Libraries were prepared by immunoSEQ multiplex PCR; TCRdb keeps only in-frame clonotypes and omits some of them. The sample includes 700,000 or so clones, over 75% of them seen just once. The same sample was also used in a study of human thymus T cells. That publication notes: Resections that were taken during corrective heart surgery supplied the thymus tissue. Related reports documented highly overlapping thymic repertoires among unrelated individuals.

Specimen: thymocytes. This chain joins TRBV10-3 and TRBJ1-6; D not certain. The TCR comes from a girl under two years old with a congenital heart defect. CDR3 sequence (DNA): TGTGCCATCAGCCTCCTGGGCCGTAATTCACCCCTCCACTTT. Its translation is CAISLLGRNSPLHF.